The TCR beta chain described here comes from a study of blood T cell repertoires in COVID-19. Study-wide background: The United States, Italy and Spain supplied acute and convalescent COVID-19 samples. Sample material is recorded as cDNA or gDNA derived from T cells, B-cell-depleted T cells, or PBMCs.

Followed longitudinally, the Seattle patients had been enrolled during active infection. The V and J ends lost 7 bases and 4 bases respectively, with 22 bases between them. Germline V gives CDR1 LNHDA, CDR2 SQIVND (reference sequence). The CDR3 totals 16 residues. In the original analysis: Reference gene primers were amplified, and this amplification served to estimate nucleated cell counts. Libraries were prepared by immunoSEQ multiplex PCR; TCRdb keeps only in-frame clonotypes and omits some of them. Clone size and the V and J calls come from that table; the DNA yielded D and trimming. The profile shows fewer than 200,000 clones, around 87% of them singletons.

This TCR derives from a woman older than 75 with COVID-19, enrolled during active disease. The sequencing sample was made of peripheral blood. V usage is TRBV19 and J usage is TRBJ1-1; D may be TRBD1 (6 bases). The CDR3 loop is CASTQIGGAVGTEAFF. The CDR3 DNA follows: TGTGCCAGTACCCAGATCGGGGGGGCCGTAGGCACTGAAGCTTTCTTT.